Each of the 4 T cell receptor beta chains below was sequenced from the same sample in a study of blood T cell repertoires in COVID-19. The method was immunoSEQ multiplex PCR; TCRdb's version includes in-frame clones alone and lacks a portion of them. Here the sample spans 170,000 or so clones, 88% being singletons. Sequenced: PBMCs or T cells enriched from blood (not recorded which). The origin of the receptors is a young woman who had recovered from COVID-19.

J is TRBJ2-1 and V is TRBV5-8; 10 positions match TRBD2. CDR1 is SGHTS, CDR2 YDEGEE, per germline. After removal of 2 bases from V and 5 bases from J, the junction contained 4 bases not matched to a gene. CDR3 length: 15 amino acids. CDR3 in DNA: TGTGCCAGCAGCTTTGGGACTAGCGTGAACAATGAGCAGTTCTTC. Protein: CASSFGTSVNNEQFF.

This clone was counted between two and nine times. The chain carries TRBV19 and TRBJ1-1; 7 nucleotides line up with TRBD1. With V trimmed by 6 bases and J by 8 bases, 6 bases remained unmatched. The length of the CDR3 is 12 residues. Germline CDR1 LNHDA, CDR2 SQIVND (reference sequence). CDR3 bases: TGTGCCAGTAGACTCCCAGGGGGGGAAGCTTTCTTT. Its protein product is CASRLPGGEAFF.

The V and J genes are TRBV13 and TRBJ2-2, with D possibly matching TRBD2 (7 bases). V was cut by 6 bases and J by 4 bases, with 15 bases left in between. This CDR3 comprises 15 residues. CDR1 PRHDT and CDR2 FYEKMQ come from the germline V gene (reference sequence). The CDR3 here is CASRPGGSTTGELFF. The CDR3 DNA reads TGTGCCAGCAGGCCGGGGGGCTCGACCACCGGGGAGCTGTTTTTT.

The chain employs TRBV14 and TRBJ1-1; TRBD1 might be the D (5 bases). The CDR3 consists of 13 residues. Germline V gene data show CDR1 as SGHDN and CDR2 as FVKESK. Trimming shortened V by 4 bases and J by 4 bases, and 10 bases separated the two germline ends. CDR3 nucleotide sequence: TGTGCCAGCAGCCTCGGGGGACCCACTGAAGCTTTCTTT. Its translation is CASSLGGPTEAFF.